This T cell receptor (beta chain) was profiled in a study of OX40 agonist ivuxolimab in advanced cancers. Systemic immunosuppression or a history of autoimmune disease excluded patients. TCRdb keeps only in-frame clones here, not all; method: immunoSEQ multiplex PCR. This sample yields about 58,000 clones, of which about four fifths are seen a single time; around 3.4% belongs to the top ten. CDR3 length equals 15 residues. Per germline, CDR1 SQVTM and CDR2 ANQGSEA. The V end was cut by 3 bases, the J end by 0 bases, with 13 bases between. The sequence derives from an adult with an advanced solid tumor such as melanoma, head and neck, liver or kidney cancer. Sequenced material: CD4+ or CD8+ T cells sorted from blood, taken in a trial of the OX40 agonist ivuxolimab. The chain links TRBV29-1 to TRBJ2-3; a weak D match, TRBD1 (5 bases). In DNA form, the CDR3 reads TGCAGCGTTGAGGGGCCTTCTTTTAGCACAGATACGCAGTATTTT. As protein: CSVEGPSFSTDTQYF.